This is a list of T cell receptor beta chains from one sample in a study of T cell repertoires in ileal Crohn's disease. Profiling relied on immunoSEQ multiplex PCR, and the TCRdb table lists in-frame clones only, not all of them. The sample consists of some 14,000 clones, 70% to 90% of them appearing once. Sequencing input: ileal tissue. These receptors were taken from an adult with Crohn's disease. CDR3s include the opening cysteine and the closing phenylalanine or tryptophan. D genes are given only for firm matches. Size values are once, few and many counts, or a class for expanded clones, and some rows have none.

J gene | clone size | D gene | V gene | CDR3 protein | CDR3 DNA
TRBJ2-7 | - | - | TRBV11-2 | CASSLGGHEQYF | TGTGCCAGCAGCTTAGGTGGCCACGAGCAGTACTTC
TRBJ2-3 | - | TRBD2 | TRBV7-2 | CATRVAGGTDTQYF | TGTGCCACCAGAGTGGCGGGGGGCACAGATACGCAGTATTTT
TRBJ1-2 | - | - | TRBV27 | CASKEHSSGYGYTF | TGTGCCAGCAAGGAACACTCTTCGGGCTATGGCTACACCTTC
TRBJ2-1 | - | - | TRBV9 | CASSVEESSHNEQFF | TGTGCCAGCAGCGTAGAGGAAAGTAGCCACAATGAGCAGTTCTTC
TRBJ1-5 | - | TRBD1 | TRBV15 | CATSGDRGRHQPQHF | TGTGCCACCAGCGGGGACAGGGGGCGCCATCAGCCCCAGCATTTT
TRBJ2-5 | - | - | TRBV6-5 | CASRQTQETQYF | TGTGCCAGCAGGCAGACTCAAGAGACCCAGTACTTC
TRBJ1-2 | - | - | TRBV5-4 | CASSLAGRDSYGYTF | TGTGCCAGCAGCTTGGCGGGCAGGGATTCCTATGGCTACACCTTC
TRBJ2-1 | - | - | TRBV11-3 | CASSLLGRNEQFF | TGTGCCAGCAGCTTATTGGGGAGGAATGAGCAGTTCTTC
TRBJ1-2 | - | - | TRBV30 | CAWMSRGYGYTF | TGTGCCTGGATGAGCAGGGGATATGGCTACACCTTC
TRBJ1-3 | - | TRBD1 | TRBV29-1 | CSAHSAGQGRNTIYF | TGCAGCGCCCACTCGGCGGGACAGGGAAGAAACACCATATATTTT
TRBJ2-3 | few | TRBD2 | TRBV9 | CASSTDGGSTDTQYF | TGTGCCAGCAGCACCGACGGGGGGAGCACAGATACGCAGTATTTT
TRBJ1-1 | - | - | TRBV9 | CASSVGGGPEAFF | TGTGCCAGCAGCGTAGGGGGAGGGCCTGAAGCTTTCTTT
TRBJ1-1 | - | - | TRBV14 | CASSLGQHEAFF | TGTGCCAGCAGCCTAGGACAGCATGAAGCTTTCTTT
TRBJ2-7 | once | - | TRBV14 | CASSQEGLANYYEQYF | TGTGCCAGCAGCCAAGAAGGACTCGCCAACTACTACGAGCAGTACTTC
TRBJ2-3 | once | TRBD2 | TRBV9 | CASRSGGREVPDTQYF | TGTGCCAGCCGTAGCGGCGGGAGAGAGGTCCCAGATACGCAGTATTTT
TRBJ2-5 | - | - | TRBV9 | CASSVENGANQETQYF | TGTGCCAGCAGCGTAGAAAACGGAGCGAATCAAGAGACCCAGTACTTC
TRBJ1-1 | - | TRBD1 | TRBV11-2 | CASSLVRARTGYYEAFF | TGTGCCAGCAGCTTAGTTCGCGCACGGACAGGTTATTATGAAGCTTTCTTT
TRBJ1-5 | - | - | TRBV5-6 | CASSLFPSNQPQHF | TGTGCCAGCAGCTTGTTCCCGAGCAATCAGCCCCAGCATTTT
TRBJ2-2 | - | - | TRBV5-1 | CASSLSGTGTGELFF | TGCGCCAGCAGCTTGAGCGGGACAGGCACCGGGGAGCTGTTTTTT
TRBJ2-2 | once | TRBD1 | TRBV7-3 | CASSIRGRLGGELFF | TGTGCCAGCAGCATCAGGGGGCGCTTGGGCGGGGAGCTGTTTTTT
TRBJ1-2 | - | - | TRBV9 | CASSVAPRGVSYGYTF | TGTGCCAGCAGCGTAGCCCCTCGGGGGGTTTCATATGGCTACACCTTC
TRBJ1-3 | - | TRBD1 | TRBV4-3 | CASSQDLQGGNTIYF | TGCGCCAGCAGCCAAGATTTACAGGGGGGAAACACCATATATTTT
TRBJ2-3 | - | TRBD2 | TRBV11-3 | CASSVAGGPADTQYF | TGTGCCAGCAGCGTAGCGGGAGGGCCGGCAGATACGCAGTATTTT
TRBJ2-5 | - | TRBD1 | TRBV2 | CASSESPDRPQETQYF | TGTGCCAGCAGTGAATCCCCGGACAGGCCACAAGAGACCCAGTACTTC
TRBJ1-3 | - | - | TRBV18 | CASSPSDSSSGNTIYF | TGTGCCAGCTCACCATCTGACAGCAGCTCTGGAAACACCATATATTTT
TRBJ2-2 | - | TRBD2 | TRBV28 | CASTSGTFTGELFF | TGTGCCAGTACTAGCGGGACCTTCACCGGGGAGCTGTTTTTT
TRBJ2-3 | - | - | TRBV27 | CASSLSRPDTQYF | TGTGCCAGCAGTTTATCGAGGCCAGATACGCAGTATTTT
TRBJ2-7 | once | TRBD2 | TRBV14 | CTSSQGTSGTHEQYF | TGTACCAGCAGCCAAGGGACTAGCGGCACCCACGAGCAGTACTTC
TRBJ2-3 | - | TRBD2 | TRBV7-2 | CASSLAAGITDTQYF | TGTGCCAGCAGCTTAGCAGCGGGGATCACAGATACGCAGTATTTT
TRBJ2-2 | few | - | TRBV7-8 | CASRSGGTTGELFF | TGTGCCAGCAGGTCCGGGGGAACCACCGGGGAGCTGTTTTTT
TRBJ1-2 | - | TRBD1 | TRBV5-1 | CASSLIGTGFYGYTF | TGCGCCAGCAGCTTGATTGGGACAGGCTTCTATGGCTACACCTTC
TRBJ2-1 | - | TRBD2 | TRBV29-1 | CSTNPTSGRISSYNEQFF | TGCAGCACCAACCCCACTAGCGGGAGGATCAGCTCCTACAATGAGCAGTTCTTC
TRBJ1-2 | - | TRBD1 | TRBV2 | CASTAQGTGVGYTF | TGTGCCAGCACCGCCCAAGGGACAGGGGTTGGCTACACCTTC
TRBJ1-1 | few | - | TRBV30 | CAWTNGMNTEAFF | TGTGCCTGGACAAACGGTATGAACACTGAAGCTTTCTTT
TRBJ1-1 | - | TRBD1 | TRBV5-1 | CASSGLGTGDTEAFF | TGCGCCAGCTCCGGGTTAGGGACAGGGGACACTGAAGCTTTCTTT
TRBJ2-1 | - | TRBD2 | TRBV7-3 | CASSLTPTSGNGNEQFF | TGTGCCAGCAGCTTAACCCCGACTAGCGGAAACGGCAATGAGCAGTTCTTC
TRBJ2-7 | - | - | TRBV29-1 | CSVNDRDTNSYEQYF | TGCAGCGTGAACGACCGGGACACCAACTCCTACGAGCAGTACTTC
TRBJ2-4 | - | - | TRBV7-2 | CASSLVGQLRKNIQYF | TGTGCCAGCAGCTTAGTAGGACAGCTACGGAAAAACATTCAGTACTTC
TRBJ2-7 | - | - | TRBV13 | CASSIRGTSYEQYF | TGTGCCAGCAGCATACGGGGGACCTCCTACGAGCAGTACTTC
TRBJ2-5 | - | - | TRBV19 | CASSKSGKQETQYF | TGTGCCAGTAGTAAATCAGGGAAACAAGAGACCCAGTACTTC
TRBJ2-1 | - | TRBD2 | TRBV7-9 | CASSPPTSADNEQFF | TGTGCCAGCAGCCCCCCGACTAGCGCGGACAATGAGCAGTTCTTC
TRBJ2-2 | - | - | TRBV6-4 | CASGLTRHRTGELFF | TGTGCCAGCGGACTGACTCGACATCGCACCGGGGAGCTGTTTTTT
TRBJ1-4 | - | TRBD1 | TRBV2 | CASRGAGTENEKLFF | TGTGCCAGCAGGGGGGCCGGGACAGAGAATGAAAAACTGTTTTTT
TRBJ2-1 | - | TRBD2 | TRBV6-5 | CASSYLASGADNEQFF | TGTGCCAGCAGTTACTTGGCTAGCGGAGCCGACAATGAGCAGTTCTTC
TRBJ1-1 | - | - | TRBV9 | CASSDTPAGENTEAFF | TGTGCCAGCAGCGATACTCCCGCCGGAGAGAACACTGAAGCTTTCTTT
TRBJ1-1 | once | TRBD1 | TRBV19 | CASSRGTANTEAFF | TGTGCCAGCAGTAGGGGGACAGCGAACACTGAAGCTTTCTTT
TRBJ1-1 | - | TRBD1 | TRBV6-6 | CASSQQGSTEAFF | TGTGCCAGCAGTCAACAGGGGAGCACTGAAGCTTTCTTT
TRBJ2-7 | - | - | TRBV15 | CATSRDSRGSYEQYF | TGTGCCACCAGCAGGGATAGTAGGGGGTCCTACGAGCAGTACTTC
TRBJ2-3 | - | - | TRBV4-3 | CASSQGYRRDLDTQYF | TGCGCCAGCAGCCAAGGGTACCGGCGGGACTTAGATACGCAGTATTTT